The 21 T cell receptor beta chains in this list originate from one sample, sequenced in a study of T cell repertoires in cytomegalovirus infection. TCRdb reprocessed the reads via MiXCR and lists one record per CDR3 protein. The table has 20,000 to 25,000 distinct CDR3 sequences, around two fifths seen once. Their antigens remain unidentified. Source: CD8+ T cells from cultured PBMCs, taken from culture after CMV antigen stimulation. All receptors come from a human donor in good health (CMV status not recorded). Some clones in this sample may be carry-over from other donors' samples.

The V gene is TRBV12-3 or TRBV12-4, the J gene TRBJ1-2; D uncertain. Trimming took off 5 bases at V and 7 bases at J, with 20 bases between the two ends. This CDR3 region has 15 residues. The DNA for the CDR3 is TGTGCCAGCAGTCCCCCAGTCGAGCCGGGTTCTGGCTACACCTTC. Translating it yields CASSPPVEPGSGYTF.

The V call is TRBV6-2 or TRBV6-3, the J call TRBJ1-1; possibly TRBD1 for D (5 bases). The CDR3 covers 15 residues. Germline loops: CDR1 MNHEY, CDR2 SVGEGT. V lost 8 bases and J lost 3, with 19 bases in between. CDR3 sequence (DNA): TGTGCCAGCCACAACAGGCGGCTGGGGGACACTGAAGCTTTCTTT. Encoded protein: CASHNRRLGDTEAFF.

The chain couples TRBV15 to TRBJ1-2; D remains unclear. Between the trimmed V and J ends, which lost 0 bases and 4 bases, there was a span of 9 bases. The CDR3 is 14 residues long. Germline CDR1 LNHNV, CDR2 YYDKDF (reference sequence). Here the CDR3 DNA reads TGTGCCACCAGCAGAGACAGGACGGGCTATGGCTACACCTTC. This codes for CATSRDRTGYGYTF.

The chain recombines TRBV19 with TRBJ2-6; 7 bases match TRBD2. This CDR3 has 15 amino acids. Germline assignment: CDR1 LNHDA and CDR2 SQIVND (reference sequence). The J segment lost 2 bases and the V segment lost 3 bases, leaving 1 base of the junction unmatched. CDR3 sequence: CASSIGGTGANVLTF. The CDR3 nucleotides read TGTGCCAGTAGTATCGGGGGGACTGGGGCCAACGTCCTGACTTTC.

Many counts were recorded for this clonotype. The rearrangement links TRBV19 to TRBJ2-1, with TRBD2 matching 10 bases. The CDR3 runs 15 residues. Germline lookup yields CDR1 LNHDA and CDR2 SQIVND (reference sequence). Trimming removed 5 bases from V and 8 bases from J; junction bases left unmatched: 9. The CDR3 DNA reads TGTGCCAGTAGTTCCCCTCTAGCGGGAGAGGATGAGCAGTTCTTC. The encoded protein is CASSSPLAGEDEQFF. Based on the CDR3 plus reference TRBV19 and TRBJ2-1, the full variable domain is DGGITQSPKYLFRKEGQNVTLSCEQNLNHDAMYWYRQDPGQGLRLIYYSQIVNDFQKGDIAEGYSVSREKKESFPLTVTSAQKNPTAFYLCASSSPLAGEDEQFFGPGTRLTVL.

This clonotype was counted between two and nine times. This chain joins TRBV7-8 and TRBJ1-1; TRBD1 is a possible D gene (5 bases). The germline V and J ends were trimmed by 5 bases and 4 bases, with 8 bases remaining between them. Germline V gives CDR1 SGHVS, CDR2 FQNEAQ. The CDR3 spans 12 residues. CDR3: CASSPGSTEAFF. DNA for the CDR3: TGTGCCAGCAGCCCAGGGAGCACTGAAGCTTTCTTT.

The chain employs TRBV2 and TRBJ2-1; TRBD2 matches 7 bases. V dropped 4 bases and J dropped 0; count of bases not matched to a gene: 6. The CDR3 runs to 16 residues. The germline V gene encodes CDR1 SNHLY and CDR2 FYNNEI. CDR3 sequence: CASSGRGSPSYNEQFF. CDR3 in DNA: TGTGCCAGCAGTGGGCGGGGGTCCCCCTCCTACAATGAGCAGTTCTTC. The full variable domain, in which reference TRBV2 and TRBJ2-1 provide the parts outside the CDR3, is EPEVTQTPSHQVTQMGQEVILRCVPISNHLYFYWYRQILGQKVEFLVSFYNNEISEKSEIFDDQFSVERPDGSNFTLKIRSTKLEDSAMYFCASSGRGSPSYNEQFFGPGTRLTVL.

This chain connects TRBV4-3 to TRBJ2-3, with a weak D call TRBD2 (6 bases). Germline CDR1 is LGHNA and CDR2 is YSLEER. V shed 0 bases and J shed 6 bases, with 13 bases lying between them. This CDR3 region has 15 residues. The CDR3 loop reads CASSQDSGERDTQYF. In nucleotides, the CDR3 is TGCGCCAGCAGCCAAGATTCGGGGGAGAGGGATACGCAGTATTTT.

The V gene is TRBV4-3, the J gene TRBJ1-1; tentatively, D is TRBD1 (6 bases). CDR1 is LGHNA, CDR2 YSLEER, per germline. The CDR3 sequence is 14 residues long. V lost 1 base, J lost 7 bases, and 13 bases lay in between. The CDR3: CASSQAGGTHEAFF. CDR3 in DNA: TGCGCCAGCAGCCAAGCCGGTGGGACACATGAAGCTTTCTTT.

The table lists this clonotype with many counts. The V gene is TRBV6-1, the J gene TRBJ1-3, with 12 bases identical to TRBD1. CDR3 length: 18 residues. The junction had 10 bases not matched to a gene; V was cut back by 6 bases and J by 1 base. Germline lookup yields CDR1 MNHNS and CDR2 SASEGT. This chain's CDR3 is CASRPGQGAFWSGNTIYF. Here the CDR3 DNA reads TGTGCCAGCAGGCCGGGACAGGGGGCTTTCTGGTCTGGAAACACCATATATTTT.

This clonotype was seen many times. The chain is built from TRBV12-3 or TRBV12-4 and TRBJ2-7, with TRBD2 matching over 13 bases. V was pared by 5 bases and J by 5 bases, with 9 bases of the junction left unmatched. The CDR3 extends over 16 amino acids. CDR3 bases: TGTGCCAGCAGTCCCAAACTAGCGGGAGGGCCCCACGAGCAGTACTTC. The encoded protein is CASSPKLAGGPHEQYF.

The chain links TRBV27 to TRBJ2-7; TRBD2 aligns across 9 bases. The CDR3 covers 18 residues. The V gene's germline CDR1 is MNHEY and CDR2 SMNVEV (reference sequence). The J segment lost 2 bases and the V segment lost 0 bases, leaving 11 bases of the junction unmatched. CDR3 loop: CASSLSRGEAGGTYEQYF. The CDR3 bases are TGTGCCAGCAGTTTATCGAGGGGGGAAGCGGGAGGCACCTACGAGCAGTACTTC.

This chain connects TRBV7-9 to TRBJ2-5; 8 bases agree with TRBD2. The CDR3 loop spans 15 amino acids. Germline-derived CDR1 and CDR2 are SEHNR and FQNEAQ (reference sequence). V lost 8 bases and J lost 0; bases outside the gene matches: 8. The CDR3 region is CASATSGPYQETQYF. CDR3 DNA: TGTGCCAGCGCAACTAGCGGTCCGTACCAAGAGACCCAGTACTTC.

The gene calls are TRBV7-2 and TRBJ2-7; TRBD2 matches 10 bases. CDR3 length: 16 amino acids. The V gene end was trimmed by 0 bases and the J gene end by 1 base; junction bases not matched to a gene: 3. Germline V gene data show CDR1 as SGHTA and CDR2 as FQGNSA. The CDR3 bases are TGTGCCAGCAGCTTAGCGCTACTAGCGGGGTCCTACGAGCAGTACTTC. It codes for CASSLALLAGSYEQYF.

V and J are TRBV29-1 and TRBJ1-5, with D unclear. The V end was cut by 4 bases, the J end by 4 bases, with 8 bases between. CDR3 length: 12 residues. Germline CDR1 reads SQVTM; CDR2 reads ANQGSEA. Here the CDR3 DNA reads TGCAGCGTTGTTCTAGAGAATCAGCCCCAGCATTTT. It yields the protein CSVVLENQPQHF.

This chain uses TRBV7-2 with TRBJ2-3; 10 positions match TRBD2. The CDR3 loop spans 16 amino acids. The junction had 7 bases not matched to a gene; V was cut back by 5 bases and J by 2 bases. The germline gives CDR1 SGHTA, CDR2 FQGNSA. The CDR3 region is CASSAELAGSTDTQYF. The DNA of the CDR3 is TGTGCCAGCAGCGCGGAACTAGCGGGATCCACAGATACGCAGTATTTT.

This sequence joins TRBV7-2 and TRBJ2-7; the D gene is possibly TRBD1 (8 bases). V was trimmed by 5 bases and J by 4 bases, leaving 18 bases between them. Germline loops: CDR1 SGHTA, CDR2 FQGNSA. This CDR3 is 15 amino acids long. The CDR3 sequence: CASSPGGTGPYEQYF. Written as DNA, the CDR3 is TGTGCCAGCAGCCCCGGGGGGACAGGACCTTACGAGCAGTACTTC.

The rearrangement joins TRBV6-1 to TRBJ2-7; unclear D gene. Germline values: CDR1 MNHNS, CDR2 SASEGT. This CDR3 comprises 13 residues. Deletions cut 7 bases from V and 3 bases from J, with 13 bases between. Written as DNA, the CDR3 is TGTGCCAGCACCGGGTCAAGCCTCTACGAGCAGTACTTC. Translated: CASTGSSLYEQYF.

This clonotype has only a few counts. This chain connects TRBV4-1 to TRBJ1-5; D not resolved. The V gene's germline CDR1 is MGHRA and CDR2 YSYEKL. There are 14 residues in the CDR3. V lost 0 bases to trimming and J lost 8 bases, with 11 bases between them. CDR3 protein: CASSQDLSVKPQHF. In nucleotides, the CDR3 is TGCGCCAGCAGCCAAGATCTATCCGTGAAGCCCCAGCATTTT.

This sequence joins TRBV9 and TRBJ2-4; D may be TRBD1 or TRBD2 (5 bases each). CDR1 and CDR2 (germline): SGDLS, YYNGEE. CDR3 length: 16 residues. The V end was cut by 1 base, the J end by 4 bases, with 15 bases between. The DNA for the CDR3 is TGTGCCAGCAGCGTACGGGGCGACAGTACTAAAAACATTCAGTACTTC. This codes for CASSVRGDSTKNIQYF.

The rearrangement joins TRBV29-1 to TRBJ2-3; D not resolved. V gave up 6 bases and J gave up 6 bases, with 7 bases separating them. The germline V gene has CDR1 SQVTM and CDR2 ANQGSEA. The CDR3 extends over 10 amino acids. As DNA, the CDR3 is TGCAGCGTCAGGAGCGATACGCAGTATTTT. Residues: CSVRSDTQYF.